What follows are 20 T cell receptor beta chains derived from one specimen sequenced in a study of Tregs in tolerant kidney transplant recipients. Libraries were prepared by immunoSEQ multiplex PCR; TCRdb keeps only in-frame clonotypes and omits some of them. The table lists fewer than 150,000 clones, approximately 90% of them singletons. Material: CD4+ T cells from blood. The receptors here all came from a human donor in good health.

The chain is built from TRBV5-1 and TRBJ2-5; D not resolved. This CDR3 has 14 residues. The germline V gene has CDR1 SGHRS and CDR2 YFSETQ. V lost 0 bases, J lost 1 base, and 7 bases lay in between. The CDR3: CASSLAGSQETQYF. The CDR3 nucleotides read TGCGCCAGCAGCTTGGCCGGGTCCCAAGAGACCCAGTACTTC.

The chain employs TRBV29-1 and TRBJ2-7, with 12 bases that match TRBD1. Germline V lookup: CDR1 SQVTM, CDR2 ANQGSEA. V gave up 5 bases and J gave up 2 bases; unmatched junction bases: 4. The CDR3 sequence is 14 residues long. CDR3 sequence (DNA): TGCAGCGTTATGGGACAGGGGGCGGCCTACGAGCAGTACTTC. This gives the protein CSVMGQGAAYEQYF.

This clone appeared once. This sequence joins TRBV7-3 and TRBJ1-1; D might be TRBD1 (5 bases). In germline, CDR1 is SGHTA, CDR2 FQGTGA. Trimming shortened V by 5 bases and J by 2 bases, and 12 bases separated the two germline ends. The CDR3 length is 14 residues. CDR3: CASSLWGGNTEAFF. DNA for the CDR3: TGTGCCAGCAGCCTGTGGGGGGGAAACACTGAAGCTTTCTTT. Drawing the rest from reference TRBV7-3 and TRBJ1-1, the complete variable domain is GAGVSQTPSNKVTEKGKYVELRCDPISGHTALYWYRQSLGQGPEFLIYFQGTGAADDSGLPNDRFFAVRPEGSVSTLKIQRTERGDSAVYLCASSLWGGNTEAFFGQGTRLTVV.

The V and J genes are TRBV4-2 and TRBJ2-1, with TRBD2 identical over 7 bases. The CDR3 is 15 amino acids. Germline lookup yields CDR1 LGHNA and CDR2 YNFKEQ. The V and J ends lost 2 bases and 5 bases, in that order; junction bases with no gene match: 6. In DNA form, the CDR3 reads TGTGCCAGCAGCCAACCAACGGGGGGTGACAATGAGCAGTTCTTC. Its protein is CASSQPTGGDNEQFF.

Worth noting for this clone: This same CDR3 is encoded by further DNA sequences in the sample. The chain uses TRBV30 and TRBJ1-2; unclear D gene. V was shortened by 2 bases and J by 7 bases, with 8 bases between the two germline ends. CDR1 and CDR2 from the germline V gene are GTSNPN and SVGIG (reference sequence). This CDR3 spans 11 amino acids. CDR3 coding DNA: TGTGCCTGGAGTTTAGGTGGTGGCTACACCTTC. Translated, it gives CAWSLGGGYTF.

The chain combines TRBV19 with TRBJ1-2, with D perhaps TRBD1 (5 bases). V was clipped by 3 bases and J by 6 bases, with 11 bases between them. Per the germline V gene, CDR1 is LNHDA and CDR2 is SQIVND (reference sequence). CDR3 length: 13 residues. The CDR3 DNA sequence: TGTGCCAGTAGTATCGCCCTCAGGGATGGCTACACCTTC. It specifies CASSIALRDGYTF.

This chain joins TRBV4-1 and TRBJ2-1; 9 positions agree with TRBD2. V lost 0 bases and J lost 0; bases outside the gene matches: 6. The CDR3 length is 18 residues. The V gene's germline CDR1 is MGHRA and CDR2 YSYEKL. The CDR3 DNA reads as TGCGCCAGCAGCCAAGAAATGGGCGGGAGGGCCTCCTACAATGAGCAGTTCTTC. The encoded protein is CASSQEMGGRASYNEQFF.

This clone occurred once. The chain uses TRBV5-5 and TRBJ1-2, with a possible D match to TRBD1 (5 bases). Trimming left V 0 bases short and J 7 bases short, with 10 bases between. Looked up from germline, CDR1 is SGHKS and CDR2 is YYEKEE (reference sequence). The CDR3 spans 13 residues. The CDR3 DNA is TGTGCCAGCAGCTTGGGGACATTAGGTGGCTACACCTTC. Translated: CASSLGTLGGYTF.

J is TRBJ2-7 and V is TRBV5-1; TRBD1 matches 7 bases. The ends lost 4 bases at V and 5 bases at J; junction bases unmatched: 9. The germline V gene has CDR1 SGHRS and CDR2 YFSETQ. The CDR3 extends over 14 amino acids. Written as DNA, the CDR3 is TGCGCCAGCAGCCCCCGACAGGGAATCCACGAGCAGTACTTC. Its protein is CASSPRQGIHEQYF.

The CDR3: CASSQDPQGVGNQPQHF. Here the CDR3 DNA reads TGTGCCAGCAGCCAAGACCCTCAGGGGGTGGGCAATCAGCCCCAGCATTTT. This rearrangement joins TRBV4-2 to TRBJ1-5; 7 nucleotides agree with TRBD1. Losses at the gene ends were 0 bases for V and 2 bases for J; bases not matched to a gene: 7. The CDR3 totals 17 residues. The germline V gene has CDR1 LGHNA and CDR2 YNFKEQ.

The genes are TRBV4-1 and TRBJ1-4; TRBD1 agrees at 8 bases. This CDR3 spans 15 amino acids. V dropped 4 bases and J dropped 7; count of bases not matched to a gene: 8. CDR1 is MGHRA and CDR2 is YSYEKL in the germline V gene. DNA of the CDR3: TGCGCCAGCAGCCCGAGACAGGGGAGGGGTGAAAAACTGTTTTTT. Translation: CASSPRQGRGEKLFF.

This chain uses TRBV30 with TRBJ2-1; no clear D. CDR3 length: 17 amino acids. Germline V gene sequence: CDR1 GTSNPN, CDR2 SVGIG (reference sequence). Trimming shortened V by 2 bases and J by 6 bases, and 23 bases separated the two germline ends. This CDR3 reads CAWSLYLSPVPSNEQFF. CDR3 bases: TGTGCCTGGAGTCTCTATCTGTCGCCGGTCCCCTCCAATGAGCAGTTCTTC.

The rearrangement links TRBV5-1 to TRBJ2-2; D may correspond to TRBD1 or TRBD2 (5 bases each). The CDR3 contains 13 residues. With 5 bases removed from V and 7 bases from J, the gap between germline ends came to 12 bases. From germline, CDR1 is SGHRS and CDR2 YFSETQ. CDR3 DNA: TGCGCCAGCAGGGACAACGGGAACGGGGAGCTGTTTTTT. Its translation is CASRDNGNGELFF. Combining the CDR3 with reference TRBV5-1 and TRBJ2-2 gives the whole variable domain KAGVTQTPRYLIKTRGQQVTLSCSPISGHRSVSWYQQTPGQGLQFLFEYFSETQRNKGNFPGRFSGRQFSNSRSEMNVSTLELGDSALYLCASRDNGNGELFFGEGSRLTVL.

This chain links TRBV19 with TRBJ2-2; 11 bases match TRBD1. The junction had 6 bases not matched to a gene; V was cut back by 3 bases and J by 6 bases. Per germline, CDR1 LNHDA and CDR2 SQIVND (reference sequence). This CDR3 has 16 residues. CDR3: CASSIGGQGVPGELFF. For the CDR3, the DNA is TGTGCCAGTAGTATCGGGGGACAGGGGGTGCCCGGGGAGCTGTTTTTT.

This rearrangement joins TRBV19 to TRBJ1-6, with a possible D match to TRBD1 (6 bases). Trimming shortened V by 5 bases and J by 7 bases, and 9 bases separated the two germline ends. Germline assignment: CDR1 LNHDA and CDR2 SQIVND (reference sequence). This CDR3 is built from 13 residues. CDR3 in DNA: TGTGCCAGTAGTGGACAGACCAATTCACCCCTCCACTTT. Translation gives CASSGQTNSPLHF.

The V gene is TRBV12-5, the J gene TRBJ2-1; TRBD1 is a possible D gene (5 bases). Germline V gene lookup returns CDR1 LGHNT and CDR2 FRNRAP. V was cut by 5 bases and J by 7 bases, with 21 bases left in between. The CDR3 is made up of 16 amino acids. CDR3 protein: CASGPRLAGPPNEQFF. The CDR3 DNA is TGTGCTAGTGGTCCTCGTCTCGCAGGGCCCCCTAATGAGCAGTTCTTC.

The V call is TRBV5-1, the J call TRBJ1-6; D is undetermined. The CDR3 totals 18 residues. Trimming cost V 3 bases and J 2 bases, with 18 bases left between them. The germline gives CDR1 SGHRS, CDR2 YFSETQ. The CDR3 here is CASSWIPGTAAYNSPLHF. CDR3 nucleotide sequence: TGCGCCAGCAGCTGGATTCCGGGTACAGCGGCCTATAATTCACCCCTCCACTTT. The complete variable domain, with remaining parts taken from reference TRBV5-1 and TRBJ1-6, reads KAGVTQTPRYLIKTRGQQVTLSCSPISGHRSVSWYQQTPGQGLQFLFEYFSETQRNKGNFPGRFSGRQFSNSRSEMNVSTLELGDSALYLCASSWIPGTAAYNSPLHFGNGTRLTVT.

This clone was counted a few times. This chain links TRBV5-8 with TRBJ1-2, with unresolved D. Germline-derived CDR1 and CDR2 are SGHTS and YDEGEE. The germline V and J ends were trimmed by 2 bases and 8 bases, with 10 bases remaining between them. The CDR3 spans 12 residues. CDR3 loop: CASSFPPGGYTF. CDR3 bases: TGTGCCAGCAGCTTTCCGCCGGGGGGCTACACCTTC.

J is TRBJ2-3 and V is TRBV30; TRBD1 might be the D (7 bases). V gave up 4 bases and J gave up 6 bases, with 14 bases separating them. The CDR3 runs to 13 residues. Germline V lookup: CDR1 GTSNPN, CDR2 SVGIG (reference sequence). The CDR3 DNA is TGTGCCTGGACCAGGGGGAGGATGGATACGCAGTATTTT. Its protein is CAWTRGRMDTQYF. The complete variable domain, with remaining parts taken from reference TRBV30 and TRBJ2-3, reads SQTIHQWPATLVQPVGSPLSLECTVEGTSNPNLYWYRQAAGRGLQLLFYSVGIGQISSEVPQNLSASRPQDRQFILSSKKLLLSDSGFYLCAWTRGRMDTQYFGPGTRLTVL.

This clone was picked up a small number of times. V gene TRBV6-1 combines with J gene TRBJ1-5; D call uncertain. V was cut by 6 bases and J by 4 bases, with 16 bases left in between. The CDR3 consists of 15 residues. Germline V CDR1 and CDR2: MNHNS, SASEGT. DNA for the CDR3: TGTGCCAGCAGATCTACGGGGTCCGGGAATCAGCCCCAGCATTTT. The encoded protein is CASRSTGSGNQPQHF.